The 32 T cell receptor beta chains in this list originate from one sample, sequenced in a study of shared clonotypes between healthy human individuals. Assay used: immunoSEQ multiplex PCR; TCRdb lists only in-frame clones, some missing. The profile shows around 1,000,000 clones, 60% to 80% of them singletons. Sequenced: memory CD4+ T cells from PBMCs. Subset of the sample: CD45RA-negative fraction. The receptor set was obtained from a man between 18 and 29 years old in good health. Some clones in this sample may be carry-over from other donors' samples.

The rearrangement joins TRBV15 to TRBJ2-7, with TRBD1 matching 10 bases. After removal of 5 bases from V and 3 bases from J, the junction contained 4 bases not matched to a gene. CDR3 length equals 14 residues. Germline values: CDR1 LNHNV, CDR2 YYDKDF (reference sequence). The CDR3 reads CATSRGTGDYEQYF. The CDR3 coding sequence is TGTGCCACCAGCCGAGGGACAGGGGACTACGAGCAGTACTTC.

Of note for this clone: The same CDR3 is also encoded by other DNA sequences in this sample. V is TRBV2 and J is TRBJ1-3; D not resolved. The CDR3 extends over 15 amino acids. The V and J ends lost 3 bases and 0 bases respectively, with 9 bases between them. Germline V gene sequence: CDR1 SNHLY, CDR2 FYNNEI. The CDR3 nucleotides are TGTGCCAGCAGTGAGGCGGGAAGCTCTGGAAACACCATATATTTT. Translating gives CASSEAGSSGNTIYF.

This clone has only one observation. The chain carries TRBV7-2 and TRBJ2-5; the match to TRBD2 covers 8 bases. Germline-derived CDR1 and CDR2 are SGHTA and FQGNSA. V was pared by 5 bases and J by 4 bases, with 9 bases of the junction left unmatched. The CDR3 has 15 residues. The CDR3 DNA is TGTGCCAGCAGCCTCGACGGCGGGGGGCGAGAGACCCAGTACTTC. It specifies CASSLDGGGRETQYF. Filled out from reference TRBV7-2 and TRBJ2-5, the complete variable domain reads GAGVSQSPSNKVTEKGKDVELRCDPISGHTALYWYRQSLGQGLEFLIYFQGNSAPDKSGLPSDRFSAERTGGSVSTLTIQRTQQEDSAVYLCASSLDGGGRETQYFGPGTRLLVL.

The chain recombines TRBV27 with TRBJ1-5, with D perhaps TRBD1 (5 bases). Germline V gene data show CDR1 as MNHEY and CDR2 as SMNVEV (reference sequence). The CDR3 sequence is 13 residues long. Trimming took 6 bases from V and 6 from J, leaving 12 bases between them. The CDR3 nucleotides are TGTGCCAGCAGGGCGTGGGGGAGTCAGCCCCAGCATTTT. Translated, it gives CASRAWGSQPQHF.

This clone was counted only a few times. The V gene is TRBV7-9, the J gene TRBJ2-7; tentative D call: TRBD1 (6 bases). There are 15 residues in the CDR3. CDR1 is SEHNR, CDR2 FQNEAQ, per germline (reference sequence). V lost 5 bases to trimming and J lost 3 bases, with 17 bases between them. CDR3 loop: CASSVSRGLGYEQYF. CDR3 DNA: TGTGCCAGCAGCGTATCCAGGGGATTGGGCTACGAGCAGTACTTC.

The rearrangement joins TRBV6-1 to TRBJ1-1; TRBD1 matches at 10 bases. This CDR3 has 12 amino acids. Per the germline V gene, CDR1 is MNHNS and CDR2 is SASEGT. The junction had 7 bases not matched to a gene; V was cut back by 11 bases and J by 7 bases. The CDR3 sequence is CAGGDRGLEAFF. Written as DNA, the CDR3 is TGTGCCGGGGGGGACAGGGGCCTTGAAGCTTTCTTT.

The V call is TRBV18, the J call TRBJ1-2, with 9 nucleotides matching TRBD1. Losses at the gene ends were 4 bases for V and 6 bases for J; bases not matched to a gene: 6. CDR3 size: 14 residues. The germline V gene has CDR1 KGHSH and CDR2 LQKENI. The CDR3, as DNA: TGTGCCAGCTCACTGGGACAGGGACACGATGGCTACACCTTC. This translates into CASSLGQGHDGYTF.

This chain links TRBV6-4 with TRBJ2-2, with D uncertain. Germline-derived CDR1 and CDR2 are MRHNA and SNTAGT. The CDR3 has 14 amino acids. Trimming removed 2 bases at V and 3 bases at J, with 7 bases between. The DNA for the CDR3 is TGTGCCAGCAGTGACGGCCCCGACACCGGGGAGCTGTTTTTT. Translating gives CASSDGPDTGELFF.

The V gene is TRBV9, the J gene TRBJ2-1; 10 bases line up with TRBD2. Per the germline V gene, CDR1 is SGDLS and CDR2 is YYNGEE. V shed 4 bases and J 9 bases; nucleotides not matched to a gene: 10. The CDR3 length is 15 residues. CDR3: CASSPSGGGFGEQFF. The CDR3 DNA sequence: TGTGCCAGCAGCCCAAGCGGGGGGGGTTTTGGTGAGCAGTTCTTC.

This clone has more than one count but fewer than ten. The chain uses TRBV5-1 and TRBJ1-5; D is perhaps TRBD1 (5 bases). V was pared by 4 bases and J by 2 bases, with 10 bases between. CDR1 SGHRS and CDR2 YFSETQ come from the germline V gene. This CDR3 is 14 amino acids long. CDR3 protein: CASSARGGNQPQHF. The CDR3 nucleotides read TGCGCCAGCAGCGCGCGAGGGGGCAATCAGCCCCAGCATTTT.

This clone was detected ten times or more. The chain carries TRBV5-4 and TRBJ2-1; the D gene could be TRBD1 or TRBD2 (5 bases each). Looked up from germline, CDR1 is SGHNT and CDR2 is YYREEE (reference sequence). Trimming shortened V by 1 base and J by 6 bases, and 11 bases separated the two germline ends. The length of the CDR3 is 14 residues. The CDR3 is CASSLSAGTNEQFF. Here the CDR3 DNA reads TGTGCCAGCAGCTTGTCCGCAGGGACCAATGAGCAGTTCTTC.

This chain links TRBV2 with TRBJ1-2; 8 bases line up with TRBD1. From germline, CDR1 is SNHLY and CDR2 FYNNEI. With 5 bases clipped from V and 5 bases from J, the junction kept 4 bases outside the gene matches. This CDR3 has 13 residues. The CDR3 region has the DNA TGTGCCAGCAGTTCAGGGGGCAATTATGGCTACACCTTC. The encoded protein is CASSSGGNYGYTF. Drawing the rest from reference TRBV2 and TRBJ1-2, the complete variable domain is EPEVTQTPSHQVTQMGQEVILRCVPISNHLYFYWYRQILGQKVEFLVSFYNNEISEKSEIFDDQFSVERPDGSNFTLKIRSTKLEDSAMYFCASSSGGNYGYTFGSGTRLTVV.

The V call is TRBV2, the J call TRBJ1-1; a weak D match, TRBD1 (6 bases). V gave up 5 bases and J gave up 5 bases, with 15 bases separating them. This CDR3 spans 14 amino acids. Germline CDR1 is SNHLY and CDR2 is FYNNEI. CDR3 residues: CASSPQGRQTEAFF. The DNA for the CDR3 is TGTGCCAGCAGTCCTCAGGGGAGACAAACTGAAGCTTTCTTT.

The rearrangement joins TRBV5-1 to TRBJ1-4, with D tentatively TRBD1 (5 bases). The CDR3 has 15 residues. Germline CDR1 is SGHRS and CDR2 is YFSETQ. Deletions cut 4 bases from V and 8 bases from J, with 18 bases between. CDR3 in DNA: TGCGCCAGCAGCCGCGACAGCCCGCCCGAGGAAAAACTGTTTTTT. Protein: CASSRDSPPEEKLFF.

The V gene is TRBV29-1, the J gene TRBJ2-1; TRBD1 matches at 8 bases. The CDR3 extends over 14 amino acids. Losses at the gene ends were 0 bases for V and 4 bases for J; bases not matched to a gene: 2. Germline values: CDR1 SQVTM, CDR2 ANQGSEA. DNA of the CDR3: TGCAGCGTTGAAGACAGGGGGCTATACAATGAGCAGTTCTTC. Translated, it gives CSVEDRGLYNEQFF.

V gene TRBV20-1 combines with J gene TRBJ1-1; D ambiguous. The CDR3 is made up of 11 amino acids. V lost 6 bases to trimming and J lost 5 bases, with 10 bases between them. Germline CDR1 reads DFQATT; CDR2 reads SNEGSKA (reference sequence). The CDR3 reads CSAPTGTEAFF. For the CDR3, the DNA is TGCAGTGCCCCCACGGGTACTGAAGCTTTCTTT.

The table lists this clone with a count of one. V and J are TRBV27 and TRBJ1-4; tentatively, D is TRBD1 (6 bases). This CDR3 comprises 14 residues. CDR1 is MNHEY and CDR2 is SMNVEV in the germline V gene (reference sequence). Between the trimmed V and J ends, which lost 5 bases and 10 bases, there was a span of 17 bases. The CDR3 coding sequence is TGTGCCAGCAGTCGAACCGGGACAAGTCTAAAACTGTTTTTT. This encodes CASSRTGTSLKLFF.

J is TRBJ2-3 and V is TRBV9, with 10 positions matching TRBD2. J was trimmed by 3 bases and V by 0 bases; bases with no gene match: 7. The CDR3 runs to 17 residues. Germline assignment: CDR1 SGDLS and CDR2 YYNGEE. This CDR3 is CASSVGVAGGLTDTQYF. The CDR3 DNA sequence: TGTGCCAGCAGCGTAGGGGTAGCGGGAGGTCTTACAGATACGCAGTATTTT.

V usage is TRBV11-2 and J usage is TRBJ1-5; D is perhaps TRBD1 (5 bases). Germline V lookup: CDR1 SGHAT, CDR2 FQNNGV. V lost 5 bases to trimming and J lost 7 bases, with 12 bases between them. This CDR3 spans 13 amino acids. CDR3 bases: TGTGCCAGCAGCCCGTCAGGGAACCAGCCCCAGCATTTT. This encodes CASSPSGNQPQHF.

The chain recombines TRBV6-1 with TRBJ1-5; the D is unclear. The length of the CDR3 is 13 residues. Germline CDR1 MNHNS, CDR2 SASEGT. V was trimmed by 6 bases and J by 4 bases, leaving 10 bases between them. Written as DNA, the CDR3 is TGTGCCAGCAGCGACACTGGAAATCAGCCCCAGCATTTT. As protein: CASSDTGNQPQHF.

The rearrangement links TRBV28 to TRBJ2-1, with 8 bases fitting TRBD2. There are 15 residues in the CDR3. Per the germline V gene, CDR1 is MDHEN and CDR2 is SYDVKM. V was pared by 5 bases and J by 6 bases, with 9 bases of the junction left unmatched. The CDR3: CASSPRAAGGNEQFF. For the CDR3, the DNA is TGTGCCAGCAGTCCCCGGGCGGCGGGAGGCAATGAGCAGTTCTTC.

This sequence joins TRBV29-1 and TRBJ2-7; no firm D call. This CDR3 comprises 14 residues. CDR1 and CDR2 from the germline V gene are SQVTM and ANQGSEA. V was trimmed by 0 bases and J by 1 base, leaving 10 bases between them. This CDR3 reads CSVEDRGSSYEQYF. The CDR3 nucleotides read TGCAGCGTTGAAGATCGCGGAAGTTCCTACGAGCAGTACTTC.

This rearrangement joins TRBV5-1 to TRBJ1-1; D is perhaps TRBD1 (5 bases). CDR3 size: 13 residues. V was pared by 1 base and J by 4 bases, with 8 bases between. CDR1 is SGHRS and CDR2 is YFSETQ in the germline V gene. The CDR3 region has the DNA TGCGCCAGCAGCTTGCCTGGGGCCACTGAAGCTTTCTTT. Amino acids: CASSLPGATEAFF.

Comment on this clone: The sample has other DNA sequences that encode this CDR3 too. V usage is TRBV5-1 and J usage is TRBJ1-4, with D unresolved. Deletions cut 4 bases from V and 0 bases from J, with 10 bases between. CDR1 SGHRS and CDR2 YFSETQ come from the germline V gene. This CDR3 has 15 residues. This chain's CDR3 is CASSPGSATNEKLFF. The DNA of the CDR3 is TGCGCCAGCAGCCCGGGGAGCGCAACTAATGAAAAACTGTTTTTT.

The chain links TRBV18 to TRBJ2-1; 10 nucleotides align to TRBD2. This CDR3 is built from 14 residues. The germline CDR1 and CDR2 sequences are KGHSH and LQKENI. Losses at the gene ends were 2 bases for V and 5 bases for J; bases not matched to a gene: 0. CDR3 residues: CASSPTSGNNEQFF. The CDR3, as DNA: TGTGCCAGCTCACCAACTAGCGGGAACAATGAGCAGTTCTTC.

Remarks on this clone: Only one base separates this from a far larger clonotype, so it likely reflects a read error. The chain couples TRBV11-2 to TRBJ1-3, with unresolved D. V lost 7 bases and J 0 bases, leaving 4 bases between the germline ends. The CDR3 length is 12 residues. Germline V gives CDR1 SGHAT, CDR2 FQNNGV. For the CDR3, the DNA is TGTGCCAGCACCAGCTCTGGAAACACCATATATTTT. Translating gives CASTSSGNTIYF.

This clone was detected only once. The CDR3 loop reads CASSVTSGRAGIGELFF. The CDR3 coding sequence is TGTGCCAGCAGTGTGACTAGCGGGAGGGCCGGGATCGGGGAGCTGTTTTTT. The chain is built from TRBV28 and TRBJ2-2; TRBD2 matches 14 bases. Per germline, CDR1 MDHEN and CDR2 SYDVKM. The CDR3 is 17 amino acids. Unmatched junction bases numbered 9, after V lost 5 bases and J lost 7 bases.

The chain joins TRBV5-1 to TRBJ1-4; D remains ambiguous. The V and J ends lost 0 bases and 3 bases respectively, with 9 bases between them. CDR1 and CDR2 (germline): SGHRS, YFSETQ. This CDR3 is built from 15 residues. CDR3 nucleotide sequence: TGCGCCAGCAGCTTGGAGCGGGGTGCTAATGAAAAACTGTTTTTT. Its translation is CASSLERGANEKLFF.

The CDR3 DNA follows: TGTGCCAGCAGCTTATATGCTGGAAACACCATATATTTT. Its translation is CASSLYAGNTIYF. J is TRBJ1-3 and V is TRBV7-9; no reliable D call. V lost 2 bases and J lost 2, with 4 bases in between. The CDR3 extends over 13 amino acids. Germline CDR1 and CDR2: SEHNR and FQNEAQ (reference sequence).

The rearrangement uses TRBV7-9 and TRBJ2-1; 9 bases align to TRBD2. The trim removed 7 bases at V and 10 bases at J, leaving 11 bases unmatched. This CDR3 has 14 residues. In germline, CDR1 is SEHNR, CDR2 FQNEAQ (reference sequence). The CDR3 region is CASNYPGLAVEQFF. The CDR3 DNA reads as TGTGCCAGCAATTATCCGGGACTAGCAGTAGAGCAGTTCTTC. Using reference TRBV7-9 and TRBJ2-1 for the parts outside the CDR3, the full variable domain is DTGVSQNPRHKITKRGQNVTFRCDPISEHNRLYWYRQTLGQGPEFLTYFQNEAQLEKSRLLSDRFSAERPKGSFSTLEIQRTEQGDSAMYLCASNYPGLAVEQFFGPGTRLTVL.

This chain connects TRBV6-5 to TRBJ1-1; no clear D gene. Per germline, CDR1 MNHEY and CDR2 SVGAGI. This CDR3 comprises 13 residues. V was clipped by 10 bases and J by 3 bases, with 15 bases between them. Here the CDR3 DNA reads TGTGCCACCAGAGGAGGAGGGCACACTGAAGCTTTCTTT. This gives the protein CATRGGGHTEAFF.

This rearrangement joins TRBV4-2 to TRBJ2-1; 14 positions agree with TRBD2. V lost 5 bases to trimming and J lost 3 bases; unmatched junction nucleotides: 9. The CDR3 sequence is 18 residues long. The germline CDR1 and CDR2 sequences are LGHNA and YNFKEQ. As DNA, the CDR3 is TGTGCCAGCAGCTACAGGACTAGCGGGAGGATAGGCTACAATGAGCAGTTCTTC. Protein: CASSYRTSGRIGYNEQFF.